Described below is a single TCR beta chain sequence and its context. The target antigen is unknown. This entry comes from a study of tumor and adjacent non-tumor tissue in lung cancer. Looking at the study overall: Patients comprised about a dozen adenocarcinoma, a couple of squamous cell carcinoma and 1 small cell lung cancer. Findings of the study overall: TCR diversity was significantly greater in tumor than normal lung tissue.

RNA was extracted from bulk tissue without any cell sorting. TCRbeta libraries were built with three rounds of nested PCR, modified from ARM-PCR. TCRdb reprocessed the multiplex PCR reads via MiXCR and lists one record per CDR3 protein. The table includes 130,000 or so distinct CDR3 sequences, approximately 66% detected once. Germline V gives CDR1 MDHEN, CDR2 SYDVKM. CDR3 size: 14 residues. V dropped 5 bases and J dropped 7; count of bases not matched to a gene: 5. The chain carries TRBV28 and TRBJ1-5; 10 bases match TRBD1. The sequence was collected from a man aged 25 to 40 with non-small cell lung cancer. The sample comprised lung tumor tissue. The CDR3 DNA reads TGTGCCAGCAGTCTGACAGGGGGCTGGCAGCCCCAGCATTTT. As protein: CASSLTGGWQPQHF.